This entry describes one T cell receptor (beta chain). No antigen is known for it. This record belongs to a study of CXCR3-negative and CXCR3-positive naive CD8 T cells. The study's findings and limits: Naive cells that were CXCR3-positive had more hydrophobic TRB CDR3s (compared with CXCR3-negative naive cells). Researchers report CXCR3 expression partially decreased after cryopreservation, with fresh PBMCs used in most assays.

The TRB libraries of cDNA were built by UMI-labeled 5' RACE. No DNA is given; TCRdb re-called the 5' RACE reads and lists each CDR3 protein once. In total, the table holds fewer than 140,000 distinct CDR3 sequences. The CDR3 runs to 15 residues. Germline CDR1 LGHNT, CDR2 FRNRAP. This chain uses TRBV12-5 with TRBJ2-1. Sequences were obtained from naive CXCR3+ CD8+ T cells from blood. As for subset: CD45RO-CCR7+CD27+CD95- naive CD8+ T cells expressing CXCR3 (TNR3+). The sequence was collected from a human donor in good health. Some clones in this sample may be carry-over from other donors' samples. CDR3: CASALAPILYNEQFF.